A single sample gave rise to the 23 T cell receptor beta chains below, sequenced in a study of beta chain features in type 1 diabetes. Expressed TCRB transcripts were sequenced because the isolated RNA had all been reverse transcribed beforehand. Sequencing used immunoSEQ multiplex PCR; TCRdb keeps in-frame clones, though not all of them. The sample holds under 250,000 clones, 27% seen once. The sample consisted of central memory CD4+ T cells from blood. The receptors were sampled from a man aged 25-45 years in good health.

V and J are TRBV19 and TRBJ2-1; D is uncertain. The V gene lost 0 bases and the J gene lost 3 bases, with 9 bases spanning the gap. The germline V gene has CDR1 LNHDA and CDR2 SQIVND (reference sequence). This CDR3 has 15 residues. The CDR3 DNA sequence: TGTGCCAGTAGTATAGAGCCCCAGCGCTACAATGAGCAGTTCTTC. Amino acid sequence: CASSIEPQRYNEQFF.

This chain joins TRBV7-2 and TRBJ2-5; TRBD2 matches 12 bases. Germline CDR1 and CDR2: SGHTA and FQGNSA. The CDR3 has 14 residues. Germline trimming cut 3 bases from V and 4 bases from J; bases unmatched to any gene: 0. The CDR3 here is CASSLGLAGETQYF. CDR3 coding DNA: TGTGCCAGCAGCTTGGGACTAGCGGGAGAGACCCAGTACTTC.

This clone has a handful of counts. V and J are TRBV29-1 and TRBJ1-1; D is perhaps TRBD1 (6 bases). Between the trimmed V and J ends, which lost 7 bases and 3 bases, there was a span of 15 bases. Germline CDR1 reads SQVTM; CDR2 reads ANQGSEA. The CDR3 contains 13 residues. CDR3 nucleotides: TGCAGCGCTAACGTCCGGACAGACACTGAAGCTTTCTTT. The encoded protein is CSANVRTDTEAFF.

CDR3 nucleotides: TGTGCCAGCAGTTTTGAAGGGCTAGCCTCCTACGAGCAGTACTTC. Protein: CASSFEGLASYEQYF. V is TRBV27 and J is TRBJ2-7; possibly TRBD2 for D (5 bases). V lost 3 bases to trimming and J lost 0 bases, with 12 bases between them. The length of the CDR3 is 15 residues. Germline values: CDR1 MNHEY, CDR2 SMNVEV (reference sequence).

This sequence joins TRBV7-9 and TRBJ1-5; a possible D gene is TRBD1 (6 bases). Germline V gene lookup returns CDR1 SEHNR and CDR2 FQNEAQ (reference sequence). The CDR3 spans 14 residues. The germline V and J ends were trimmed by 10 bases and 3 bases, with 16 bases remaining between them. The CDR3 here is CATRSRGANQPQHF. CDR3 bases: TGTGCCACCCGATCCAGGGGCGCCAATCAGCCCCAGCATTTT.

V is TRBV4-3 and J is TRBJ2-3; the D gene is possibly TRBD1 (5 bases). V lost 0 bases, J lost 10 bases, and 11 bases lay in between. Germline assignment: CDR1 LGHNA and CDR2 YSLEER. The CDR3 loop spans 13 amino acids. CDR3 loop: CASSQEWAGPQYF. DNA of the CDR3: TGCGCCAGCAGCCAAGAGTGGGCAGGGCCGCAGTATTTT.

Only a few counts were recorded for this clone. This chain uses TRBV7-8 with TRBJ2-5; 11 bases line up with TRBD1. The V gene end was trimmed by 5 bases and the J gene end by 5 bases; junction bases not matched to a gene: 7. The CDR3 has 15 residues. Germline V gives CDR1 SGHVS, CDR2 FQNEAQ. CDR3 bases: TGTGCCAGCAGCATATCGGACAGGGGGCGGGAGACCCAGTACTTC. Translating it yields CASSISDRGRETQYF.

With respect to this clone: Only one base separates this from a far larger clonotype, so it likely reflects a read error. The chain joins TRBV2 to TRBJ1-1; D perhaps matches TRBD1 (6 bases). Germline V gene data show CDR1 as SNHLY and CDR2 as FYNNEI. The CDR3 sequence is 13 residues long. Between the trimmed V and J ends, which lost 3 bases and 1 base, there was a span of 6 bases. The CDR3 loop is CASSDRGNTEAFF. The CDR3 DNA reads as TGTGCCAGCAGTGACAGGGGGAACACTGAAGCTTTCTTT.

The rearrangement links TRBV11-2 to TRBJ2-5; D is perhaps TRBD2 (6 bases). The ends were cut back, 2 bases at V and 4 bases at J, with 17 bases in the middle. This CDR3 is 16 amino acids long. The germline gives CDR1 SGHAT, CDR2 FQNNGV. The CDR3 region has the DNA TGTGCCAGCAGCTTACCGATTGGGGGAGGCTTAGAGACCCAGTACTTC. Translated: CASSLPIGGGLETQYF.

This clone was seen many times. V is TRBV7-2 and J is TRBJ2-4; no reliable D call. Germline assignment: CDR1 SGHTA and CDR2 FQGNSA. V lost 6 bases and J lost 0, with 12 bases in between. This CDR3 has 15 amino acids. The CDR3 DNA reads as TGTGCCAGCAGAGACACTCAGCTAGCCAAAAACATTCAGTACTTC. The encoded protein is CASRDTQLAKNIQYF.

Worth noting for this clone: The sample contains more than one DNA sequence encoding this CDR3. The chain recombines TRBV7-2 with TRBJ2-7; D uncertain. V was clipped by 5 bases and J by 1 base, with 9 bases between them. The V gene's germline CDR1 is SGHTA and CDR2 FQGNSA. This CDR3 contains 13 residues. The CDR3 is CASSLDRSYEQYF. The CDR3 DNA is TGTGCCAGCAGCCTCGACCGTTCCTACGAGCAGTACTTC.

This chain connects TRBV27 to TRBJ2-7; D remains unclear. CDR3 size: 14 residues. In germline, CDR1 is MNHEY, CDR2 SMNVEV (reference sequence). V lost 2 bases and J 0 bases, leaving 8 bases between the germline ends. The CDR3 DNA reads as TGTGCCAGCAGTTTAAAAGGTCTCTCCTACGAGCAGTACTTC. Translated, it gives CASSLKGLSYEQYF.

The table lists this clone with a few counts. The rearrangement uses TRBV6-5 and TRBJ1-1; a weak D match, TRBD1 (5 bases). Germline V gene lookup returns CDR1 MNHEY and CDR2 SVGAGI. CDR3 length equals 14 residues. V was cut by 8 bases and J by 1 base, with 14 bases left in between. CDR3 protein: CASGGRHPNTEAFF. The CDR3 bases are TGTGCCAGCGGGGGACGACATCCGAACACTGAAGCTTTCTTT.

The chain carries TRBV14 and TRBJ1-3, with a weak D call TRBD1 (6 bases). Germline CDR1 SGHDN, CDR2 FVKESK. The V end lost 3 bases, the J end lost 6 bases, and 12 bases lay between the germline ends. The CDR3 extends over 14 amino acids. For the CDR3, the DNA is TGTGCCAGCAGCCACCCGGACAGATTAAACACCATATATTTT. Translating gives CASSHPDRLNTIYF.

The chain has TRBV7-2 and TRBJ2-3, with 8 bases lining up with TRBD2. The CDR3 is made up of 13 amino acids. CDR1 and CDR2 from the germline V gene are SGHTA and FQGNSA. Trimming cost V 5 bases and J 5 bases; bases outside gene matches: 3. The chain's CDR3 is CASSGTSGDTQYF. The CDR3 nucleotides are TGTGCCAGCAGCGGAACTAGCGGAGATACGCAGTATTTT.

For this clone: At the DNA level, this CDR3 is encoded by other sequences in the same sample as well. This chain links TRBV28 with TRBJ2-7; D gene uncertain. CDR3 length: 11 residues. V gave up 4 bases and J gave up 4 bases, with 5 bases separating them. Germline CDR1 is MDHEN and CDR2 is SYDVKM. The CDR3 region is CASSSNYEQYF. In DNA form, the CDR3 reads TGTGCCAGCAGTTCCAATTACGAGCAGTACTTC.

The V and J genes are TRBV9 and TRBJ2-2, with 9 bases that match TRBD1. J was trimmed by 5 bases and V by 4 bases; bases with no gene match: 6. The CDR3 covers 15 residues. The germline gives CDR1 SGDLS, CDR2 YYNGEE. The CDR3 loop is CASSLGQGFTGELFF. CDR3 coding DNA: TGTGCCAGCAGCTTGGGACAGGGTTTTACCGGGGAGCTGTTTTTT. The full variable domain, completed using reference TRBV9 and TRBJ2-2, is DSGVTQTPKHLITATGQRVTLRCSPRSGDLSVYWYQQSLDQGLQFLIQYYNGEERAKGNILERFSAQQFPDLHSELNLSSLELGDSALYFCASSLGQGFTGELFFGEGSRLTVL.

This clone turned up a few times. This sample includes further DNA sequences coding for the same CDR3. The V and J genes are TRBV5-4 and TRBJ2-5; D is unresolved. Germline CDR1 is SGHNT and CDR2 is YYREEE (reference sequence). There are 13 residues in the CDR3. Trimming shortened V by 2 bases and J by 2 bases, and 7 bases separated the two germline ends. CDR3 DNA sequence: TGTGCCAGCAGCTTACAGTTACAAGAGACCCAGTACTTC. It is translated as CASSLQLQETQYF. Filled out from reference TRBV5-4 and TRBJ2-5, the complete variable domain reads ETGVTQSPTHLIKTRGQQVTLRCSSQSGHNTVSWYQQALGQGPQFIFQYYREEENGRGNFPPRFSGLQFPNYSSELNVNALELDDSALYLCASSLQLQETQYFGPGTRLLVL.

This clone came up a few times. DNA of the CDR3: TGTGCCAGCAGTGGACAGGGGGCCTACACTGAAGCTTTCTTT. Translation: CASSGQGAYTEAFF. The V gene is TRBV25-1, the J gene TRBJ1-1; 10 bases line up with TRBD1. The CDR3 extends over 14 amino acids. Unmatched junction bases numbered 2, after V lost 4 bases and J lost 3 bases. Germline V gene data show CDR1 as MGHDK and CDR2 as SYGVNS. The full variable domain, its missing parts supplied by reference TRBV25-1 and TRBJ1-1, is EADIYQTPRYLVIGTGKKITLECSQTMGHDKMYWYQQDPGMELHLIHYSYGVNSTEKGDLSSESTVSRIRTEHFPLTLESARPSHTSQYLCASSGQGAYTEAFFGQGTRLTVV.

In its sample, this clone was seen once. The genes are TRBV7-4 and TRBJ1-5; D is possibly TRBD1 (5 bases). CDR1 is SGHVT, CDR2 SQSDAQ, per germline. CDR3 length: 15 amino acids. Trimming left V 3 bases short and J 11 bases short, with 20 bases between. The CDR3 DNA is TGTGCCAGCAGCTTGGGGGAGACCCGAGGTTTCACCCAGCATTTT. Translated, it gives CASSLGETRGFTQHF. The complete variable domain, with remaining parts taken from reference TRBV7-4 and TRBJ1-5, reads GAGVSQSPRYKVAKRGRDVALRCDSISGHVTLYWYRQTLGQGSEVLTYSQSDAQRDKSGRPSGRFSAERPERSVSTLKIQRTEQGDSAVYLCASSLGETRGFTQHFGDGTRLSIL.

On this clone: This specimen includes other DNA sequences encoding the same CDR3. The chain links TRBV30 to TRBJ1-1; D unresolved. Between the trimmed V and J ends, which lost 3 bases and 3 bases, there was a span of 2 bases. CDR1 and CDR2 (germline): GTSNPN, SVGIG (reference sequence). The CDR3 has 10 amino acids. CDR3 in amino acids: CAWSDTEAFF. Written as DNA, the CDR3 is TGTGCCTGGAGCGACACTGAAGCTTTCTTT.

Worth noting for this clone: The identical CDR3 is also encoded by other nucleotide sequences in the sample. The rearrangement links TRBV4-3 to TRBJ2-5; TRBD2 is a possible D gene (6 bases). CDR1 is LGHNA, CDR2 YSLEER, per germline. Between the trimmed V and J ends, which lost 0 bases and 5 bases, there was a span of 7 bases. This CDR3 region has 13 residues. CDR3 amino acids: CASSQDRGETQYF. The CDR3 coding sequence is TGCGCCAGCAGCCAAGATCGGGGGGAGACCCAGTACTTC.

CDR3 loop: CSVAWTEGNQPQHF. DNA of the CDR3: TGCAGCGTCGCCTGGACAGAGGGGAATCAGCCCCAGCATTTT. The rearrangement uses TRBV29-1 and TRBJ1-5; tentatively, D is TRBD1 (6 bases). This CDR3 is 14 amino acids long. Looked up from germline, CDR1 is SQVTM and CDR2 is ANQGSEA. Trimming cost V 6 bases and J 4 bases, with 16 bases left between them. The full variable domain, its missing parts supplied by reference TRBV29-1 and TRBJ1-5, is SAVISQKPSRDICQRGTSLTIQCQVDSQVTMMFWYRQQPGQSLTLIATANQGSEATYESGFVIDKFPISRPNLTFSTLTVSNMSPEDSSIYLCSVAWTEGNQPQHFGDGTRLSIL.